This TCR beta chain was captured in a study of T-cell memory formation after mild COVID-19 (dated by TCRdb to about 2021). Regarding the research as a whole: TCR sequence clusters from the two donors were largely donor specific. In two donors, T-cell clones that expanded and contracted after mild COVID-19 were followed by sequencing TCRalpha and TCRbeta repertoires longitudinally. The cohort comprised two young, previously healthy adult volunteers, one female and one male.

With regard to this clonotype: Its antigen is currently not known. The record has no base qualities; no much larger clone is one base away.

Trimming costs V 4 bases and J 6 bases, and their ends lie 17 bases apart. The CDR3 covers 15 residues, taking in both the cysteine and the phenylalanine. Only the CDR3 DNA stays, 45 bases, in frame from base 1. Based on the germline V gene, the CDR1 and CDR2 sequences are SGHVS and FNYEAQ. Sequenced using an Illumina NovaSeq 6000. TCRalpha and TCRbeta cDNA libraries were constructed by 5'RACE with constant-segment primers, with sample barcodes and unique molecular identifiers being introduced. Trizol reagent was used to extract RNA from every sample. Amplification of the libraries took two PCR steps, and the second step added a second sample barcode plus Illumina TruSeq adapters. The libraries were sequenced on an Illumina NovaSeq using 2 x 150 bp paired-end reads. The authors processed their data as follows. The reads were demultiplexed and collapsed into UMI-guided consensus sequences using migec v1.2.7. Using mixcr v2.1.11, UMI consensuses were aligned to TRA and TRB V and J templates and then assembled into clonotypes. Expanded or contracted clonotypes were those called significant by both edgeR and NoisET, with noise models trained on biological replicates. For edgeR calls, the thresholds were a false discovery rate-adjusted p below 0.01 and a log2 fold-change of 1. As an exploratory analysis of dynamics, max-normalized trajectories of the 1000 most abundant clonotypes were examined with PCA combined with hierarchical clustering. The CD4 or CD8 phenotype of responding clones was assigned using the separately sequenced CD4+ and CD8+ repertoires. TCRdb itself trimmed the public reads at Q25 with fastp, ran MiXCR and retained productive beta chains. One record per CDR3 amino acid sequence lists the most common genes and DNA. These V and J calls originate from TCRdb's pipeline instead of the authors' own analysis. For this sample the table gives roughly 510,000 distinct CDR3 sequences, of which 17% were detected only once. 8.1% of the sample is in the top ten clones.

Ficoll-Paque density gradient centrifugation was the method used to isolate PBMCs. Results the study describes overall, beyond this receptor: From day 15 to 85, contracting clones showed balanced CD4/CD8 phenotypes, whereas a second wave of clones that expanded from day 15 to 37 leaned towards CD4+. SARS-CoV-2 specificity of the second-wave clones peaking on day 37 was not confirmed. Contracting CD4+ clones turned up mainly in the CM and EM memory subsets, whereas EMRA was where CD8+ clones were enriched. Only two mild cases were covered by the study, and larger cohorts that include severe cases with pre-infection samples were considered necessary. The detection of some responding clones in pre-infection memory suggests that pre-existing cross-reactive memory T cells joined the SARS-CoV-2 response.

The chain uses TRBV7-6 and TRBJ2-3, with the D segment possibly TRBD1 or TRBD2, each aligning over 5 bases. Sequenced: PBMCs or a T cell subset sorted from them (not recorded which). The TCR originated in an adult woman who had mild COVID-19 (a few samples of this study predate the infection). The sample titles of this study are shuffled in the database, so cell type and time point are left out; the donor was told from shared clones. This receptor has the CDR3 CASSSRSAGTDTQYF. The nucleotides read TGTGCCAGCAGCTCGCGTAGTGCCGGGACGGATACGCAGTATTTT.